This record concerns one T cell receptor (beta chain) sequence. Methods used by the authors: Quantification of nucleated cells was approximated via reference gene primer amplification. TCRdb's table, derived via immunoSEQ multiplex PCR, lists solely in-frame clones and lacks some. The DNA gave D and trimming, while V, J and clone size come from that table. The table includes some 200,000 clones, 80% to 85% detected once. The CDR3 length is 16 residues. The ends were cut back, 0 bases at V and 0 bases at J, with 11 bases in the middle. CDR1 is SGHRS and CDR2 is YFSETQ in the germline V gene. These data belong to a study of blood T cell repertoires in COVID-19. Study overall: Italy, Spain and the United States were the sources of the convalescent and acute COVID-19 samples. PBMCs, B-cell-depleted T cells, or T cells provided the cDNA or gDNA that made up the material.

This rearrangement joins TRBV5-1 to TRBJ2-3; D perhaps matches TRBD2 (6 bases). The sequenced material came from peripheral blood. This TCR was recovered from a woman in her twenties or thirties who had recovered from COVID-19. CDR3 sequence reads: CASSLVAGMSTDTQYF. The CDR3 DNA follows: TGCGCCAGCAGCTTGGTTGCGGGGATGAGCACAGATACGCAGTATTTT.